This T cell receptor beta chain was retrieved from a study of blood T cells in healthy people across ages. Study findings and constraints: A greater number of naive CD4+ cells and higher diversity distinguished long-lived donors from aged donors. In older individuals, TCR beta diversity per million T cells was lower, falling roughly linearly with age.

About this clonotype: Antigen specificity is unknown.

Using a J-beta primer mix together with a sample-barcoded 5' primer, a second PCR was run for about 7 to 12 cycles. Researchers report that each sample yielded at least 3 million CDR3-containing paired-end reads. MiXCR, run by TCRdb on the 5' RACE reads, gives a single entry per CDR3 protein. The table lists approximately 1.5 million distinct CDR3 sequences, roughly 43% of them singletons, with under 5% in the top ten. V lost 5 bases to trimming and J lost 2 bases; unmatched junction nucleotides: 9. In germline, CDR1 is MNHEY, CDR2 SVGEGT. This CDR3 has 17 residues. The sequenced material came from blood. The receptor comes from a woman in her late teens or twenties in good health. The chain uses TRBV6-2 or TRBV6-3 and TRBJ2-6; TRBD1 matches 7 bases. The CDR3 coding sequence is TGTGCCAGCAGTAAGGGACAGACCTTCCCTGGGGCCAACGTCCTGACTTTC. Translation gives CASSKGQTFPGANVLTF.